This T cell receptor (beta chain) was documented in a study of identical twins. Whole-study results and caveats: Part of the zero-insertion signal could reflect confounding by invariant MAIT and iNKT cells. Model-predicted out-of-frame TCR alpha sharing fell below observed values in monozygotic twins. Out-of-frame alpha sequences shared by twins were enriched for low generation probability.

TCRdb itself ran the 5' RACE reads through MiXCR, one entry per CDR3 protein. Of just under 650,000 distinct CDR3 sequences in the sample, around 7.5% are singletons; the top ten hold roughly 1.6%. The CDR3 runs to 17 residues. Per the germline V gene, CDR1 is SGHRS and CDR2 is YFSETQ. Trimming took 1 base from V and 2 from J; bases not matched to a gene: 11. Everyone who gave samples was a healthy Caucasian. On this clonotype itself: As yet, its antigen is unknown.

This sample also appeared in a second study, on yellow fever vaccine responses in identical twins.

The sequenced sample was PBMCs. V is TRBV5-1 and J is TRBJ1-2, with 7 bases lining up with TRBD1. This TCR derives from a young woman in good health. The CDR3, as DNA: TGCGCCAGCAGCTTGCATTACAGGGGATGGAACAACTATGGCTACACCTTC. It yields the protein CASSLHYRGWNNYGYTF.